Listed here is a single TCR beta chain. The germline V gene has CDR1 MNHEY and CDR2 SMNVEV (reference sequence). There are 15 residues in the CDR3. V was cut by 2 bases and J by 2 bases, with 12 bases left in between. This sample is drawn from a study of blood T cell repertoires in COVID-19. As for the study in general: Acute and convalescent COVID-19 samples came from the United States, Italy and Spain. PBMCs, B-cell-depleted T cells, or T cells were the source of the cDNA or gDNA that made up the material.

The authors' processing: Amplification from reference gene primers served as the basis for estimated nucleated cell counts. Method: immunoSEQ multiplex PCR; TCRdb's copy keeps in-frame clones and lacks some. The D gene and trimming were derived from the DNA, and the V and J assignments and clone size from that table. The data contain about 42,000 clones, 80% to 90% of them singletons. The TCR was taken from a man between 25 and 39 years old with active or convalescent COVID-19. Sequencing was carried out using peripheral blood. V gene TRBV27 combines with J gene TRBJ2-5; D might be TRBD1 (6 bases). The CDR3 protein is CASSLEGTNQETQYF. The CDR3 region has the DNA TGTGCCAGCAGTTTAGAAGGGACAAATCAAGAGACCCAGTACTTC.